The clone carrying this TCR beta chain has just a few counts. The antigen remains undetermined. The data belong to a study of CD8 T cells in ankylosing spondylitis. Regarding the study as a whole: Both synovial fluid and blood in reactive arthritis had previously been reported to carry some motif variants. Reportedly, significant enrichment of disease-linked clones occurred in matched ankylosing spondylitis synovial fluid. Ankylosing spondylitis blood appeared to carry a characteristic TCR beta motif of several highly homologous variants.

CDR3 length: 16 amino acids. Deletions cut 1 base from V and 0 bases from J, with 13 bases between. Preparation of TCR beta libraries was done by quantitative 5'-RACE with molecular barcodes. TCRdb re-derived calls from the 5' RACE reads in MiXCR, one entry per CDR3 protein. The sample yields roughly 240,000 distinct CDR3 sequences, roughly 32% seen once. The source is a male donor with ankylosing spondylitis or in good health (not recorded which). V is TRBV12-3 or TRBV12-4 and J is TRBJ2-7, with D maybe TRBD2 (6 bases). Material: blood, either unsorted or a sorted T cell fraction (not recorded which). The CDR3 here is CASSLGRRGSSYEQYF. The CDR3 bases are TGTGCCAGCAGTTTAGGGAGGCGGGGCAGCTCCTACGAGCAGTACTTC.